The next 19 T cell receptor beta chains were all read from a single sample in a study of blood T cell repertoires in COVID-19. Method: immunoSEQ multiplex PCR; TCRdb's copy keeps in-frame clones and lacks some. The data hold about 670,000 clones, with 85% to 90% observed a single time. The source material was peripheral blood. The source is a young woman with acute or convalescent COVID-19.

The chain joins TRBV30 to TRBJ1-2; 7 bases are a match to TRBD1. This CDR3 comprises 18 residues. After removal of 5 bases from V and 1 base from J, the junction contained 19 bases not matched to a gene. Germline V gives CDR1 GTSNPN, CDR2 SVGIG (reference sequence). Written as DNA, the CDR3 is TGTGCCTGGTTCCCCCGACAGGGATGGTCGCCGAGTAACTATGGCTACACCTTC. Encoded protein: CAWFPRQGWSPSNYGYTF.

CDR3 sequence reads: CASGDTLADEQYF. The CDR3 region has the DNA TGTGCTAGTGGTGACACTCTAGCGGACGAGCAGTACTTC. This sequence joins TRBV12-5 and TRBJ2-7, with 7 positions matching TRBD2. Germline lookup yields CDR1 LGHNT and CDR2 FRNRAP. CDR3 size: 13 residues. The trim removed 5 bases at V and 5 bases at J, leaving 6 bases unmatched.

The rearrangement joins TRBV7-2 to TRBJ2-7; tentative D call: TRBD2 (5 bases). The CDR3 spans 14 residues. Deletions cut 3 bases from V and 0 bases from J, with 9 bases between. CDR1 and CDR2 from the germline V gene are SGHTA and FQGNSA. This CDR3 is CASSFQRNSYEQYF. CDR3 nucleotide sequence: TGTGCCAGCAGCTTCCAGCGGAACTCCTACGAGCAGTACTTC. The variable domain in full, with the rest retrieved from reference TRBV7-2 and TRBJ2-7, is GAGVSQSPSNKVTEKGKDVELRCDPISGHTALYWYRQSLGQGLEFLIYFQGNSAPDKSGLPSDRFSAERTGGSVSTLTIQRTQQEDSAVYLCASSFQRNSYEQYFGPGTRLTVT.

This rearrangement joins TRBV4-1 to TRBJ1-1; TRBD1 might be the D (6 bases). The CDR3 is 17 amino acids. CDR1 and CDR2 from the germline V gene are MGHRA and YSYEKL. The V and J ends lost 3 bases and 3 bases respectively, with 20 bases between them. The CDR3 DNA sequence: TGCGCCAGCAGCCACCCACCGGGACACTACTTGGACACTGAAGCTTTCTTT. This gives the protein CASSHPPGHYLDTEAFF.

In regard to this clone: This same CDR3 is encoded by further DNA sequences in the sample. CDR3 loop: CASSLGGGETQYF. The CDR3 DNA reads as TGCGCCAGCAGCTTAGGCGGGGGGGAGACCCAGTACTTC. The rearrangement uses TRBV5-1 and TRBJ2-5; TRBD2 matches 8 bases. V was pared by 2 bases and J by 5 bases, with 2 bases of the junction left unmatched. CDR1 and CDR2 from the germline V gene are SGHRS and YFSETQ. The CDR3 consists of 13 residues.

This clone was detected only a few times. The gene calls are TRBV3-1 (or the pseudogene TRBV3-2) and TRBJ1-6, with 8 bases lining up with TRBD1. V lost 4 bases, J lost 5 bases, and 7 bases stayed unmatched. The CDR3 sequence is 16 residues long. Germline CDR1 and CDR2: LGHDT and YNNKEL (reference sequence). This CDR3 is CASSRMTGDNNSPLHF. The CDR3 bases are TGTGCCAGCAGCCGAATGACAGGGGACAATAATTCACCCCTCCACTTT.

In this sample, this clone turned up once. The chain links TRBV5-8 to TRBJ1-5; 9 bases match TRBD1. The CDR3 has 16 amino acids. From germline, CDR1 is SGHTS and CDR2 YDEGEE. Losses at the gene ends were 4 bases for V and 2 bases for J; bases not matched to a gene: 7. This chain's CDR3 is CASSRTGVGGNQPQHF. CDR3 in DNA: TGTGCCAGCAGCCGGACAGGGGTTGGCGGCAATCAGCCCCAGCATTTT. Looking up the rest from reference TRBV5-8 and TRBJ1-5 gives the full variable domain: EAGVTQSPTHLIKTRGQQATLRCSPISGHTSVYWYQQALGLGLQFLLWYDEGEERNRGNFPPRFSGRQFPNYSSELNVNALELEDSALYLCASSRTGVGGNQPQHFGDGTRLSIL.

Points on this clone: Other DNA variants within this sample encode the same CDR3. This chain connects TRBV4-1 to TRBJ1-2, with a tentative D call TRBD1 (5 bases). There are 13 residues in the CDR3. Trimming removed 3 bases from V and 5 bases from J, with 10 bases in between. Germline lookup yields CDR1 MGHRA and CDR2 YSYEKL. This CDR3 reads CASSQGQGYGYTF. The CDR3 nucleotides read TGCGCCAGCAGCCAGGGGCAGGGATATGGCTACACCTTC.

This chain links TRBV29-1 with TRBJ1-2, with D tentatively TRBD1 (6 bases). V gave up 7 bases and J gave up 7 bases, with 13 bases separating them. CDR3 length equals 11 residues. Germline V CDR1 and CDR2: SQVTM, ANQGSEA. In DNA, the CDR3 is TGCAGCGCACTAAGGGGGGGTGGCTACACCTTC. It codes for CSALRGGGYTF.

The rearrangement joins TRBV18 to TRBJ2-1; tentative D call: TRBD2 (6 bases). The CDR3 is 13 amino acids. The V gene's germline CDR1 is KGHSH and CDR2 LQKENI. V lost 4 bases to trimming and J lost 8 bases, with 12 bases between them. CDR3 amino acids: CASSRRGVDEQFF. For the CDR3, the DNA is TGTGCCAGCTCACGGAGGGGAGTGGATGAGCAGTTCTTC.

The J gene is TRBJ1-3, the V gene TRBV4-3; maybe TRBD1 (6 bases). The CDR3 runs 17 residues. From germline, CDR1 is LGHNA and CDR2 YSLEER. Trimming left V 1 base short and J 6 bases short, with 19 bases between. CDR3 in DNA: TGCGCCAGCAGCCAAGTGACAGGAGCCGACTATGTAAACACCATATATTTT. It yields the protein CASSQVTGADYVNTIYF.

The chain links TRBV3-1 (or the pseudogene TRBV3-2) to TRBJ1-2; the match to TRBD1 covers 7 bases. V shed 1 base, J shed 2 bases, and the junction held 13 bases outside the gene matches. Germline V gene data show CDR1 as LGHDT and CDR2 as YNNKEL (reference sequence). CDR3 length equals 18 residues. CDR3 amino acids: CASSQGYTGALGNYGYTF. The CDR3 nucleotides read TGTGCCAGCAGCCAAGGTTATACAGGGGCTTTAGGAAACTATGGCTACACCTTC.

The rearrangement uses TRBV5-1 and TRBJ2-7; 7 bases align to TRBD1. The J segment lost 4 bases and the V segment lost 2 bases, leaving 6 bases of the junction unmatched. The CDR3 is made up of 14 amino acids. Germline V gene sequence: CDR1 SGHRS, CDR2 YFSETQ. CDR3 bases: TGCGCCAGCAGCTTCACAGGGGCGATATACGAGCAGTACTTC. Protein product: CASSFTGAIYEQYF.

The rearrangement links TRBV25-1 to TRBJ1-3; TRBD1 matches at 7 bases. Trimming took 1 base from V and 0 from J; bases not matched to a gene: 9. CDR3 size: 18 residues. Germline CDR1 reads MGHDK; CDR2 reads SYGVNS. Here the CDR3 reads CASSEFDRAAPSGNTIYF. The CDR3 DNA follows: TGTGCCAGCAGTGAATTCGACAGGGCTGCTCCCTCTGGAAACACCATATATTTT.

The genes are TRBV28 and TRBJ1-3; D might be TRBD1 (5 bases). Germline V gene sequence: CDR1 MDHEN, CDR2 SYDVKM. The CDR3 has 17 residues. The ends were cut back, 3 bases at V and 0 bases at J, with 15 bases in the middle. The CDR3: CASSFGPDIFSGNTIYF. The CDR3, as DNA: TGTGCCAGCAGTTTTGGGCCGGACATATTCTCTGGAAACACCATATATTTT.

The chain couples TRBV6-1 to TRBJ2-2; unclear D gene. CDR1 and CDR2 from the germline V gene are MNHNS and SASEGT. This CDR3 is built from 14 residues. V gave up 2 bases and J gave up 5 bases, with 9 bases separating them. The CDR3 nucleotides are TGTGCCAGCAGTGAAACGGTAGATACCGGGGAGCTGTTTTTT. This translates into CASSETVDTGELFF.

This clone occurred once. V and J are TRBV14 and TRBJ1-2; D gene unclear. Trimming removed 0 bases from V and 6 bases from J, with 11 bases in between. The CDR3 covers 14 residues. The germline V gene encodes CDR1 SGHDN and CDR2 FVKESK. CDR3 DNA sequence: TGTGCCAGCAGCCAAGACACGACTGCTGATGGCTACACCTTC. Amino acids: CASSQDTTADGYTF.

This chain joins TRBV13 and TRBJ2-7; 11 nucleotides align to TRBD2. Looked up from germline, CDR1 is PRHDT and CDR2 is FYEKMQ (reference sequence). CDR3 length equals 15 residues. Trimming took 5 bases from V and 2 from J; bases not matched to a gene: 5. In nucleotides, the CDR3 is TGTGCCAGCAGCATTAGCGGGGGGGAAACCTACGAGCAGTACTTC. Its protein is CASSISGGETYEQYF.

The sample holds one count of this clone. The rearrangement links TRBV7-3 to TRBJ2-1, with 9 bases fitting TRBD2. Germline CDR1 and CDR2: SGHTA and FQGTGA. The CDR3 is made up of 15 amino acids. V lost 4 bases and J lost 5; bases outside the gene matches: 6. The DNA of the CDR3 is TGTGCCAGCAGCTCGGGACTAGCTTGGAACAATGAGCAGTTCTTC. This sequence encodes CASSSGLAWNNEQFF.